The table lists the clone carrying this T cell receptor (beta chain) with a few counts. No antigen is known for it. The CDR3 contains 14 residues. CDR1 is SEHNR, CDR2 FQNEAQ, per germline (reference sequence). Trimming removed 1 base from V and 0 bases from J, with 4 bases in between. This sample was taken from a study of vaccination and CD4 T cells after COVID-19. For the study at large: Convalescent persons amounted to six males plus four females, two of whom were Hispanic. Study conclusions and caveats: Convalescent patients' median share of reactive clones seen only post-vaccination was 70% to 90%.

Treatment reported: roughly nine-day PBMC culture with coronavirus spike peptide pools or control peptides (ViraFEST assay). With the Oncomine TCR Beta short-read assay, DNA from cultured CD4+ T cells was sequenced. Cultures of CD4+ T cells served as the source for extracting genomic DNA. TCRdb ran MiXCR on the PCR reads and lists one entry per CDR3 protein. This table holds about 18,000 distinct CDR3 sequences, 45% found once. The starting material was CD4+ T cells from blood, cultured in vitro, obtained before SARS-CoV-2 vaccination. The chain carries TRBV7-9 and TRBJ1-5; no clear D gene. The origin of this receptor is a human donor who received a COVID-19 vaccine. CDR3 coding DNA: TGTGCCAGCAGCTTAGTAGGTAGCAATCAGCCCCAGCATTTT. Residues: CASSLVGSNQPQHF.